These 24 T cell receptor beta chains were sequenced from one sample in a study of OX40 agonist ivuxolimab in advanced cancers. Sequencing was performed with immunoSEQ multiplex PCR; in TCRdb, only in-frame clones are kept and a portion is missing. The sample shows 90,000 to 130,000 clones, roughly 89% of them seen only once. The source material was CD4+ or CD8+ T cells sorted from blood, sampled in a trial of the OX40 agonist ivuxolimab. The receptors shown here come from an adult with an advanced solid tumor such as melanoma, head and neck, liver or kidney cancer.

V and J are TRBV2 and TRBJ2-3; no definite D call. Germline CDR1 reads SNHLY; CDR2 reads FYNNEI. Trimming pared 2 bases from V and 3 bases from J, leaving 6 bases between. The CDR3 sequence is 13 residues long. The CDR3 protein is CASSELRTDTQYF. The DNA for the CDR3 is TGTGCCAGCAGTGAACTCCGGACAGATACGCAGTATTTT.

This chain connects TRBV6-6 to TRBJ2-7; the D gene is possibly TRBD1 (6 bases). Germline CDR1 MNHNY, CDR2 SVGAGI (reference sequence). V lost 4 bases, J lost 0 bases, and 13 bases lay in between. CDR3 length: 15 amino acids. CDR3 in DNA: TGTGCCAGCAGTTCCGGCAGGGGAAACTCCTACGAGCAGTACTTC. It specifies CASSSGRGNSYEQYF.

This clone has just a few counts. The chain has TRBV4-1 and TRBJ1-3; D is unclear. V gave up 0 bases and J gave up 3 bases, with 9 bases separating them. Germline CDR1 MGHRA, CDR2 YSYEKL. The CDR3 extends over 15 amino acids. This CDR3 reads CASSQEHQGGNTIYF. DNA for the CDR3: TGCGCCAGCAGCCAAGAGCACCAAGGTGGAAACACCATATATTTT.

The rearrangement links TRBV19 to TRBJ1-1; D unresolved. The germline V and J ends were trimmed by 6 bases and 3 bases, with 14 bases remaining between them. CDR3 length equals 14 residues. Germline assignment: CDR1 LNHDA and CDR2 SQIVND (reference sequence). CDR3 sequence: CASSIGIRYTEAFF. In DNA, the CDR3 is TGTGCCAGTAGCATCGGTATCCGTTACACTGAAGCTTTCTTT.

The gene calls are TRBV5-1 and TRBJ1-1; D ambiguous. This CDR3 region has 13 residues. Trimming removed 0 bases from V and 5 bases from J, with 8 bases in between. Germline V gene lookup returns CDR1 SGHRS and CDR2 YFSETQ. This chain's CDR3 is CASSLGRGTEAFF. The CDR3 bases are TGCGCCAGCAGCTTGGGTCGGGGTACTGAAGCTTTCTTT.

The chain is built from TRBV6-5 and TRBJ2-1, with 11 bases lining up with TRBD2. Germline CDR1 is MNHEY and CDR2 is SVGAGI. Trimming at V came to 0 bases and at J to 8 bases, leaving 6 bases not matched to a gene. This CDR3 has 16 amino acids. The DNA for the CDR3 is TGTGCCAGCAGTTACTCGATGCTAGCGGGGGGCCATGAGCAGTTCTTC. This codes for CASSYSMLAGGHEQFF.

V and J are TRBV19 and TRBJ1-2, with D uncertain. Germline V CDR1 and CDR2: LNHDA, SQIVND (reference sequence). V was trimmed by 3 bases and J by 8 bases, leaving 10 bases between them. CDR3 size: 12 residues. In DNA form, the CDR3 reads TGTGCCAGTAGTATTCGAGAGGGAGGCTACACCTTC. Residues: CASSIREGGYTF.

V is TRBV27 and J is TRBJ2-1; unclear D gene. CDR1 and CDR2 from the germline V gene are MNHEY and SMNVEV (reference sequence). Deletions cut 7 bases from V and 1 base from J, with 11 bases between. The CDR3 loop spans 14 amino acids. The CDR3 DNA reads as TGTGCCAGCATTTCGTCGGGTTCCTACAATGAGCAGTTCTTC. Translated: CASISSGSYNEQFF.

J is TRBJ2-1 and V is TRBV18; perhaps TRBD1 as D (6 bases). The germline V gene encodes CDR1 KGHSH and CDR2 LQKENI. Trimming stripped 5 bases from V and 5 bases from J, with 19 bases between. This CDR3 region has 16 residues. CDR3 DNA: TGTGCCAGCTCATCCAGGGGCACCCGTTCCGACAATGAGCAGTTCTTC. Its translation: CASSSRGTRSDNEQFF.

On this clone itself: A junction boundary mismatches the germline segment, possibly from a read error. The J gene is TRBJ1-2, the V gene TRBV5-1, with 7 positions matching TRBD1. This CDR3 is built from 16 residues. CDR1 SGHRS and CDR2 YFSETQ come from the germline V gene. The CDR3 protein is CARRRWAGGLDYGYTF. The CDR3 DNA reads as TGCGCCCGCAGGCGTTGGGCAGGGGGGTTGGACTATGGCTACACCTTC.

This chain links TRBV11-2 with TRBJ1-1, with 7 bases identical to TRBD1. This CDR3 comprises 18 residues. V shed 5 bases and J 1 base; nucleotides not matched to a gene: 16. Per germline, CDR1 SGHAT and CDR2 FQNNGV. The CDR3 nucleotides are TGTGCCAGCAGCCTCGCCACCACGGGGGGACAGAGGAACACTGAAGCTTTCTTT. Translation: CASSLATTGGQRNTEAFF.

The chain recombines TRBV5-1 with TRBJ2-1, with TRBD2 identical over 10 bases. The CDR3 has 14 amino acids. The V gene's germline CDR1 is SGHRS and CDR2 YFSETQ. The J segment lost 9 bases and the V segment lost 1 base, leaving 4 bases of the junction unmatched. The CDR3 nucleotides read TGCGCCAGCAGCTTGAGTAGCGGGAGGTCTGAGCAGTTCTTC. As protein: CASSLSSGRSEQFF.

The CDR3 DNA sequence: TGCGCCAGCAGCCAGGACTCCCATTCCACAGATACGCAGTATTTT. Translated: CASSQDSHSTDTQYF. The chain joins TRBV4-3 to TRBJ2-3, with D maybe TRBD2 (5 bases). This CDR3 has 15 residues. The germline gives CDR1 LGHNA, CDR2 YSLEER. V dropped 3 bases and J dropped 2 bases, with 12 bases sitting between them.

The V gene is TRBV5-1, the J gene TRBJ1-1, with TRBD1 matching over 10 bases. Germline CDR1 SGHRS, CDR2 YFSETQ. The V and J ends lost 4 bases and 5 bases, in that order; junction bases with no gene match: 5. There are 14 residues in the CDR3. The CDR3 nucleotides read TGCGCCAGCAGCGTGACAGGGGGCGTGACTGAAGCTTTCTTT. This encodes CASSVTGGVTEAFF.

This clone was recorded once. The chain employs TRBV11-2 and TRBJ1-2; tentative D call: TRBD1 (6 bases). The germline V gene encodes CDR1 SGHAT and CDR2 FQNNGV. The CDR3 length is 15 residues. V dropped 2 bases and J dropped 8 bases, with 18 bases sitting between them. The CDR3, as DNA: TGTGCCAGCAGCTTAAAAGGCTGGGGGGGCGACGGCTACACCTTC. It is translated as CASSLKGWGGDGYTF.

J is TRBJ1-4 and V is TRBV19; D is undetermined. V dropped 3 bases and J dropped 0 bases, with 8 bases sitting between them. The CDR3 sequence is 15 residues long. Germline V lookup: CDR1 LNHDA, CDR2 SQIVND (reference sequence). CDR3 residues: CASSISQATNEKLFF. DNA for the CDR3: TGTGCCAGTAGTATTAGCCAGGCAACTAATGAAAAACTGTTTTTT.

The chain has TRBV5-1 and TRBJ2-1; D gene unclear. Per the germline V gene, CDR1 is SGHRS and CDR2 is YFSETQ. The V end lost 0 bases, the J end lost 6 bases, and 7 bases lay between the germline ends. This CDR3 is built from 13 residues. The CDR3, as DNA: TGCGCCAGCAGCTTGGCCCCAACCAATGAGCAGTTCTTC. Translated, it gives CASSLAPTNEQFF.

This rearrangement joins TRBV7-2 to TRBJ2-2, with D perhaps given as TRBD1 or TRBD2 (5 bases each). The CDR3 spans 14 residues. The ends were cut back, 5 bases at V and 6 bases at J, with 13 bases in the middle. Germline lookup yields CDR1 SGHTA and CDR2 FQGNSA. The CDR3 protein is CASSRDRLSGELFF. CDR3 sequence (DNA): TGTGCCAGCAGCCGGGACCGTTTGTCCGGGGAGCTGTTTTTT. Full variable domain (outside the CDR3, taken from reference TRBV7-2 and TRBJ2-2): GAGVSQSPSNKVTEKGKDVELRCDPISGHTALYWYRQSLGQGLEFLIYFQGNSAPDKSGLPSDRFSAERTGGSVSTLTIQRTQQEDSAVYLCASSRDRLSGELFFGEGSRLTVL.

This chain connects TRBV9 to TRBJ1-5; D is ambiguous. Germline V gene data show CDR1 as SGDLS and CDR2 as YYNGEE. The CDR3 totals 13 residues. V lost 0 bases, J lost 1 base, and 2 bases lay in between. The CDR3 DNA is TGTGCCAGCAGCGTAGGCAGCAATCAGCCCCAGCATTTT. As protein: CASSVGSNQPQHF.

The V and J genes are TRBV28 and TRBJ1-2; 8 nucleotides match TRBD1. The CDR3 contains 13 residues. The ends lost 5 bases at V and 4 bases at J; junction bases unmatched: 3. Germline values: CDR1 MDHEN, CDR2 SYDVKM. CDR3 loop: CASSPTGAYGYTF. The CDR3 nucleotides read TGTGCCAGCAGTCCGACAGGGGCCTATGGCTACACCTTC.

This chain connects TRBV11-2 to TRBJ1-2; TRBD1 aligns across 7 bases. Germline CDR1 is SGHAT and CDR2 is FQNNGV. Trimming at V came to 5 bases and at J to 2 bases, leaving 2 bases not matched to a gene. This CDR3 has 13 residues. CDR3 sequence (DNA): TGTGCCAGCAGCCCGGACAGGAACTATGGCTACACCTTC. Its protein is CASSPDRNYGYTF.

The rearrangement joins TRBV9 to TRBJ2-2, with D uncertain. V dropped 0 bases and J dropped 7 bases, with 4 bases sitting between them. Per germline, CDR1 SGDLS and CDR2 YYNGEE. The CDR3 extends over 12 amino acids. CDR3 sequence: CASSVEIGELFF. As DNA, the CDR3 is TGTGCCAGCAGCGTAGAAATCGGGGAGCTGTTTTTT.

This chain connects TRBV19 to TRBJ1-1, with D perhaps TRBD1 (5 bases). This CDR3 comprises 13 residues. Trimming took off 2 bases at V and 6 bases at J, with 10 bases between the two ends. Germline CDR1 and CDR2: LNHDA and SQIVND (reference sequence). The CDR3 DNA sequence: TGTGCCAGTAGTATAACACGGGGGGCTGAAGCTTTCTTT. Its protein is CASSITRGAEAFF.

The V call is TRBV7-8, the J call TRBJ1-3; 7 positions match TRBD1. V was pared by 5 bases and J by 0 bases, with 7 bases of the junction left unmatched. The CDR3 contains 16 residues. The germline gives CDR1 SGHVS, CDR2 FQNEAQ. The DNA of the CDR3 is TGTGCCAGCAGCCCAGGGGGTGTAATCTCTGGAAACACCATATATTTT. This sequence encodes CASSPGGVISGNTIYF.